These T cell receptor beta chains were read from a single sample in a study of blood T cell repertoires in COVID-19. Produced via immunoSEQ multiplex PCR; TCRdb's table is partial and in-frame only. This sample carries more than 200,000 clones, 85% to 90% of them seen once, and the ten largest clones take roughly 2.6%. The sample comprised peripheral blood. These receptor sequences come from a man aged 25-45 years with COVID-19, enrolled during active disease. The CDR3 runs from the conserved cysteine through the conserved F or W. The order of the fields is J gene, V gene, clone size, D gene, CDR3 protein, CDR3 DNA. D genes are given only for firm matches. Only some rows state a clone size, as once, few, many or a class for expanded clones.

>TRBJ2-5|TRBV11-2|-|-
CASSLFELQETQYF
TGTGCCAGCAGCTTATTTGAGCTTCAAGAGACCCAGTACTTC
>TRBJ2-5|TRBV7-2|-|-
CASSYGLGSAQETQYF
TGTGCCAGCAGCTATGGCCTCGGTAGCGCGCAAGAGACCCAGTACTTC
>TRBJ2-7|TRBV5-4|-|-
CASSFSRGSGEQYF
TGTGCCAGCAGCTTTAGCAGAGGGTCGGGCGAGCAGTACTTC
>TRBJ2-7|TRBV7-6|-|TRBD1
CASSCMDRVASYEQYF
TGTGCCAGCAGCTGCATGGACAGGGTTGCCTCCTACGAGCAGTACTTC
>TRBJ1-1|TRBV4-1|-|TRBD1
CASSHGQGRYTEAFF
TGCGCCAGCAGCCACGGACAGGGAAGGTACACTGAAGCTTTCTTT
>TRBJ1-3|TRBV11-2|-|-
CASSFLRSGVGNTIYF
TGTGCCAGCAGCTTCCTCCGTTCAGGGGTCGGAAACACCATATATTTT
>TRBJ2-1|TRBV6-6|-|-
CASSYEVLNNEQFF
TGTGCCAGCAGTTACGAGGTCCTTAACAATGAGCAGTTCTTC
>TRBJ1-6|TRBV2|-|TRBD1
CASSPGQGSSPLHF
TGTGCCAGCAGTCCAGGACAGGGATCTTCACCCCTCCACTTT
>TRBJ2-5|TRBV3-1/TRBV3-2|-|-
CASSGGGEVETQYF
TGTGCCAGCAGCGGCGGAGGGGAGGTGGAGACCCAGTACTTC
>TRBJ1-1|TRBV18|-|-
CASSRYISNTEAFF
TGTGCCAGCTCACGCTATATATCGAACACTGAAGCTTTCTTT
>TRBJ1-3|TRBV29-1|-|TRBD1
CSVGDRGSGNTIYF
TGCAGCGTGGGGGACAGGGGCTCTGGAAACACCATATATTTT
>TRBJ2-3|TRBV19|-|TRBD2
CASSLGLGPTDTQYF
TGTGCCAGTAGTCTCGGACTAGGTCCCACAGATACGCAGTATTTT
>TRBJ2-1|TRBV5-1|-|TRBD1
CASSTGQGVYNEQFF
TGCGCCAGCAGCACCGGACAGGGGGTGTACAATGAGCAGTTCTTC
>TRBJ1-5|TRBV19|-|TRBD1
CASSTQIGQGLNPQHF
TGTGCCAGTAGTACCCAGATTGGACAGGGGTTGAATCCCCAGCATTTT
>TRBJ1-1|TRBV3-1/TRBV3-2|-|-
CASSPSGRNTEAFF
TGTGCCAGCAGCCCCTCCGGGAGGAACACTGAAGCTTTCTTT
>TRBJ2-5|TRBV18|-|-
CASSQTGQGKTQYF
TGTGCCAGCTCTCAGACGGGCCAGGGGAAGACCCAGTACTTC
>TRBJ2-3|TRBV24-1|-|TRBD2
CATSGAGGTTDTQYF
TGTGCCACCAGTGGGGCGGGGGGCACCACAGATACGCAGTATTTT
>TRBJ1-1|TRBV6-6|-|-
CASSYSRNTEAFF
TGTGCCAGCAGTTACTCCAGGAACACTGAAGCTTTCTTT
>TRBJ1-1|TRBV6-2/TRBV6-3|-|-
CASSYPGGLGNTEAFF
TGTGCCAGCAGTTACCCTGGAGGGCTCGGAAACACTGAAGCTTTCTTT
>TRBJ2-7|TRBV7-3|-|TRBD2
CASSSGGPLGEQYF
TGTGCCAGCTCTAGCGGGGGCCCCCTGGGAGAGCAGTACTTC
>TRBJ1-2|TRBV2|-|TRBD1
CAGLHRGIDRGGLSNYGYTF
TGTGCCGGTCTCCACAGGGGAATCGACAGGGGGGGTTTATCTAACTATGGCTACACCTTC
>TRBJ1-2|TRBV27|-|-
CASTQLGGDGYTF
TGTGCCAGCACCCAATTGGGGGGGGATGGCTACACCTTC
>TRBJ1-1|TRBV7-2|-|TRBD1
CASSFGQGDTEAFF
TGTGCCAGCAGCTTCGGACAGGGAGACACTGAAGCTTTCTTT
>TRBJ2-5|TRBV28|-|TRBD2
CASSQLAGLQETQYF
TGTGCCAGCAGTCAACTAGCGGGACTCCAAGAGACCCAGTACTTC
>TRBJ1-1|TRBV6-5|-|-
CASNGVWQVPTEAFF
TGTGCCAGCAACGGGGTTTGGCAGGTTCCCACTGAAGCTTTCTTT
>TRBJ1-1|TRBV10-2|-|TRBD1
CASIPTGVRVEAFF
TGCGCCAGCATCCCGACAGGGGTACGGGTTGAAGCTTTCTTT
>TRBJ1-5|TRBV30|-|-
CAWSVRGRGNHQPQHF
TGTGCCTGGAGTGTACGGGGGAGGGGGAATCATCAGCCCCAGCATTTT
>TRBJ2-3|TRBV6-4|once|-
CASSDVISGASTDTQYF
TGTGCCAGCAGTGATGTGATAAGCGGCGCTAGCACAGATACGCAGTATTTT
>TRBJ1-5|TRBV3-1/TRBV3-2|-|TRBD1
CASSLGQSNQPQHF
TGTGCCAGCAGCCTGGGACAGAGCAATCAGCCCCAGCATTTT
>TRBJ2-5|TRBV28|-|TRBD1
CASSWDRGQETQYF
TGTGCCAGCAGTTGGGACAGGGGGCAGGAGACCCAGTACTTC
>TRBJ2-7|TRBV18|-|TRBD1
CASSPVNRGSLSYEQYF
TGTGCCAGCTCACCGGTTAACAGGGGGTCCCTCTCCTACGAGCAGTACTTC